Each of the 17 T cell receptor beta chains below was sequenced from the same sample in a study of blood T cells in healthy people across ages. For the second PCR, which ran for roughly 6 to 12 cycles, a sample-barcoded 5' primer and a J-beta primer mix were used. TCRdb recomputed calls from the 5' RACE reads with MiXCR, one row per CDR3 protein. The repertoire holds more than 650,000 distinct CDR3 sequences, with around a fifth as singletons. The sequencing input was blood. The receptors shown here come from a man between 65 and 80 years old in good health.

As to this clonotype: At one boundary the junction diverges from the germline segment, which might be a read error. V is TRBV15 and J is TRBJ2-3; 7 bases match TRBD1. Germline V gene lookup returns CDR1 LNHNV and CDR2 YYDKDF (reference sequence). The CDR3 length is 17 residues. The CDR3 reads CATGSTWDSQTTDTQYF. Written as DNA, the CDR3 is TGTGCCACCGGCAGTACTTGGGACAGCCAAACCACAGATACGCAGTATTTT.

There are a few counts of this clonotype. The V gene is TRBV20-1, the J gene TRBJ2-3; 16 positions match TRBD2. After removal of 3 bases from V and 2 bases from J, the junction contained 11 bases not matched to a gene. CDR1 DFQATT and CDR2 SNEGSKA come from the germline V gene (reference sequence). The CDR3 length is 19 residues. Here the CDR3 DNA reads TGCAGTGCTAGCCAGATTACCGGGACTAGCGGGAGGGTCACAGATACGCAGTATTTT. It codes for CSASQITGTSGRVTDTQYF.

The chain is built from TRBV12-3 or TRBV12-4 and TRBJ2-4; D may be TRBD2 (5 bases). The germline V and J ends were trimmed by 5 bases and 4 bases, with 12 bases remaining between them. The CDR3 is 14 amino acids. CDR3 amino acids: CASSPRRGKNIQYF. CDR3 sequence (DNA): TGTGCCAGCAGTCCCCGACGGGGAAAAAACATTCAGTACTTC.

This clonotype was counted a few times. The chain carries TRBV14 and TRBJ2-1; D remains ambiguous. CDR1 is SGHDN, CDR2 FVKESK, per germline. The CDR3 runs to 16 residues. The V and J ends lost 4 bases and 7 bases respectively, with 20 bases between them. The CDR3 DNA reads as TGTGCCAGCAGCCTGAAAAGGGCAGTGGCAGTAAATGAGCAGTTCTTC. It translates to CASSLKRAVAVNEQFF.

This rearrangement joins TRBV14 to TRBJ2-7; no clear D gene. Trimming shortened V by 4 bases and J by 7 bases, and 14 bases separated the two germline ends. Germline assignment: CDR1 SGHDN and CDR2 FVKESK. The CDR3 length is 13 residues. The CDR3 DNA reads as TGTGCCAGCAGCCGAACGACCGGATTAGAGCAGTACGTC. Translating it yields CASSRTTGLEQYV.

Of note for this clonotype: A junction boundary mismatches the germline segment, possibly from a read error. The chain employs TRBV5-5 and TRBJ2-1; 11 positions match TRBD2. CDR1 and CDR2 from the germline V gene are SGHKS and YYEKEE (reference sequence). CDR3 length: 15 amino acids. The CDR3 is CASRYTSGGHNEQLF. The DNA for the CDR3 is TGTGCCAGCAGGTATACTAGCGGGGGCCACAATGAGCAGCTCTTC.

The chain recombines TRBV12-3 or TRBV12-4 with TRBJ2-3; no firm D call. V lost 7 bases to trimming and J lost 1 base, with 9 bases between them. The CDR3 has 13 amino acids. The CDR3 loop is CASIRDRTDTQYF. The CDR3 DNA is TGTGCCAGCATTCGCGATCGCACAGATACGCAGTATTTT.

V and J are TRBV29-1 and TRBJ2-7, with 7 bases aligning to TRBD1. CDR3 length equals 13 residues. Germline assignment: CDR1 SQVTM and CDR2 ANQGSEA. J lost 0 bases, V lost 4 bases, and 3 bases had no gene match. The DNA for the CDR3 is TGCAGCGTTGGCAGGGGGATCTCCTACGAGCAGTACTTC. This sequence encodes CSVGRGISYEQYF.

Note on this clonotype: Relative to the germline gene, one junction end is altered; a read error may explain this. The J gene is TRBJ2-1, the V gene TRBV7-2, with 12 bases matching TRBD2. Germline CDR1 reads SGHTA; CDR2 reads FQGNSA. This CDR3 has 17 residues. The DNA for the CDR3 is TGCGCCAGCAGCTTTCCACCGACTAGCGGGAGTTCGAGGGGCAAGTTCTTC. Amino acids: CASSFPPTSGSSRGKFF.

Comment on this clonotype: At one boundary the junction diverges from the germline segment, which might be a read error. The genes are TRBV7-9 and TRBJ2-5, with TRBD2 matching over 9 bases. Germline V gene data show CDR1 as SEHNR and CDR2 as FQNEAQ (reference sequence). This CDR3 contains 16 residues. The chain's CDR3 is CASGFFRGGAEETQYF. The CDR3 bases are TGTGCCAGCGGCTTTTTTCGCGGGGGGGCTGAAGAGACCCAGTACTTC.

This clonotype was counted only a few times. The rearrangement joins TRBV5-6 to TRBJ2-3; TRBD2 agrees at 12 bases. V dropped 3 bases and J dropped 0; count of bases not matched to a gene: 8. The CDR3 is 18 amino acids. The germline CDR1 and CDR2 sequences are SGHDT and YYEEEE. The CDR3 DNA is TGTGCCAGCAGCTGGGGAACAGGACTAGCGGGGAGCACAGATACGCAGTATTTT. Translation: CASSWGTGLAGSTDTQYF.

In nucleotides, the CDR3 is TGTGCCAGCAGCTGGGTCCGGGACAGGGGTGGGAATACGCAGTATTTT. Its protein product is CASSWVRDRGGNTQYF. The chain links TRBV7-8 to TRBJ2-3, with 10 bases lining up with TRBD1. With V trimmed by 4 bases and J by 7 bases, 11 bases remained unmatched. Germline CDR1 and CDR2: SGHVS and FQNEAQ. This CDR3 is 16 amino acids long.

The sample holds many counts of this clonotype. As DNA, the CDR3 is TGTGCCAGCAGTTTTAGGGGAGAGACCCAGTACTTC. Encoded protein: CASSFRGETQYF. The rearrangement joins TRBV28 to TRBJ2-5, with a tentative D call TRBD1 (5 bases). CDR1 is MDHEN and CDR2 is SYDVKM in the germline V gene. The ends were cut back, 3 bases at V and 4 bases at J, with 6 bases in the middle. The CDR3 runs 12 residues.

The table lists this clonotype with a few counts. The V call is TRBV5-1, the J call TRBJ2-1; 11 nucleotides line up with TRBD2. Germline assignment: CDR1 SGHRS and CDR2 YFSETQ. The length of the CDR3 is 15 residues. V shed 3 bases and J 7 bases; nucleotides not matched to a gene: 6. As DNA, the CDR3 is TGCGCCAGCAGCTCGGGTCCTAGCGGGGGGAATGAGCAGTTCTTC. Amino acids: CASSSGPSGGNEQFF.

CDR3 in amino acids: CASSDRDRGRFGTDTQYF. The CDR3 region has the DNA TGTGCCAGCAGTGACCGGGACAGGGGTCGATTTGGCACAGATACGCAGTATTTT. The rearrangement uses TRBV27 and TRBJ2-3, with 10 bases aligning to TRBD1. This CDR3 spans 18 amino acids. V was clipped by 5 bases and J by 1 base; unmatched bases: 12. The germline gives CDR1 MNHEY, CDR2 SMNVEV (reference sequence).

The DNA for the CDR3 is TGTGCCAGCAGCTTTATGGGTTTGGGTAGCAATCAGCCCCAGCATTTT. Protein product: CASSFMGLGSNQPQHF. This chain links TRBV7-9 with TRBJ1-5; D is undetermined. Germline V gene data show CDR1 as SEHNR and CDR2 as FQNEAQ (reference sequence). Deletions cut 3 bases from V and 0 bases from J, with 12 bases between. This CDR3 spans 16 amino acids.

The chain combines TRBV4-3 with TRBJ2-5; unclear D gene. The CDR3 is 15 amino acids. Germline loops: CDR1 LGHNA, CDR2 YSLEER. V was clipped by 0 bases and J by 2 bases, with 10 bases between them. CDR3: CASSQDLGPQETQYF. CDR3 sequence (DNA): TGCGCCAGCAGCCAAGATCTTGGGCCTCAAGAGACCCAGTACTTC.